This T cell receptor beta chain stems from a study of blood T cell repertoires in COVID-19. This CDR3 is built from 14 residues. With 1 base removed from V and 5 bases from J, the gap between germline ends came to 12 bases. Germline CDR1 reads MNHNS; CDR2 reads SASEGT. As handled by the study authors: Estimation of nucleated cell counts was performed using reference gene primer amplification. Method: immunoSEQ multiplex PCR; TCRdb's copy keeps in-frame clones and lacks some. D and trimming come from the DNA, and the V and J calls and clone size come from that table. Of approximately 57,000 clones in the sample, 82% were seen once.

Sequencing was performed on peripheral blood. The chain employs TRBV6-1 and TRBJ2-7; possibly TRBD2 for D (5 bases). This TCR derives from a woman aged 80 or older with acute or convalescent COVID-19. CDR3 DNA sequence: TGTGCCAGCAGTGAAGTATTAGCGTACCACGAGCAGTACTTC. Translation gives CASSEVLAYHEQYF.